This TCR beta chain was sequenced in a study of T cell responses to AZD1222 COVID-19 vaccine. Here immunoSEQ multiplex PCR was the method, and the copy in TCRdb shows in-frame clones only, minus some. The sample lists over 120,000 clones; 92% were seen once. CDR3 length: 15 residues. V was trimmed by 7 bases and J by 4 bases, leaving 16 bases between them. Germline CDR1 and CDR2: MDHEN and SYDVKM. The receptor comes from an adult who received the AZD1222 COVID-19 vaccine. V and J are TRBV28 and TRBJ2-2; no clear D gene. The sample here was peripheral blood, taken 28 days after the second AZD1222 dose. The CDR3 nucleotides are TGTGCCAGCAACCTGGACCGCCCGAGCACCGGGGAGCTGTTTTTT. Translation: CASNLDRPSTGELFF.